These 29 T cell receptor beta chains were all obtained from the same sample, sequenced in a study of blood T cells in healthy people across ages. The use of a sample-barcoded 5' primer and a J-beta primer mix characterized a second PCR of 7 to 11 cycles. TCRdb reprocessed the 5' RACE reads with MiXCR, giving one entry per CDR3 protein. The sample comprises roughly 2 million distinct CDR3 sequences, 40% to 55% of which are singletons, and 2% to 2.5% rests with the top ten. Material for sequencing was blood. The receptor set was obtained from a woman aged 40 to 55 in good health.

The rearrangement uses TRBV20-1 and TRBJ2-3; 10 bases map to TRBD1. CDR1 and CDR2 (germline): DFQATT, SNEGSKA (reference sequence). There are 14 residues in the CDR3. After removal of 1 base from V and 5 bases from J, the junction contained 3 bases not matched to a gene. CDR3 amino acids: CSARGTGGGDTQYF. CDR3 DNA sequence: TGCAGTGCTAGAGGGACAGGGGGAGGAGATACGCAGTATTTT.

The V gene is TRBV15, the J gene TRBJ1-4, with D maybe TRBD1 (6 bases). Germline V gene data show CDR1 as LNHNV and CDR2 as YYDKDF (reference sequence). The CDR3 spans 18 residues. Trimming shortened V by 0 bases and J by 0 bases, and 14 bases separated the two germline ends. CDR3 in amino acids: CATSRDPGAPTTNEKLFF. The CDR3 DNA sequence: TGTGCCACCAGCAGAGATCCGGGGGCTCCCACAACTAATGAAAAACTGTTTTTT. Full variable domain (missing parts from reference TRBV15 and TRBJ1-4): DAMVIQNPRYQVTQFGKPVTLSCSQTLNHNVMYWYQQKSSQAPKLLFHYYDKDFNNEADTPDNFQSRRPNTSFCFLDIRSPGLGDTAMYLCATSRDPGAPTTNEKLFFGSGTQLSVL.

The chain is built from TRBV29-1 and TRBJ2-3; D unresolved. The germline V gene encodes CDR1 SQVTM and CDR2 ANQGSEA. This CDR3 contains 16 residues. V lost 2 bases and J 0 bases, leaving 15 bases between the germline ends. CDR3 sequence reads: CSVELFGRMSTDTQYF. CDR3 in DNA: TGCAGCGTTGAATTGTTTGGGCGAATGAGCACAGATACGCAGTATTTT.

This clonotype was seen more than once but under ten times. The chain couples TRBV24-1 to TRBJ2-1; 9 nucleotides line up with TRBD1. CDR1 is KGHDR and CDR2 is SFDVKD in the germline V gene. J was trimmed by 4 bases and V by 3 bases; bases with no gene match: 3. The CDR3 has 15 amino acids. CDR3 nucleotides: TGTGCCACCAGTGATCCGGGACAGGGTTACAATGAGCAGTTCTTC. Its translation: CATSDPGQGYNEQFF.

In its sample, this clonotype was seen a few times. V and J are TRBV6-2 or TRBV6-3 and TRBJ2-3, with 10 bases lining up with TRBD2. Trimming removed 6 bases from V and 2 bases from J; junction bases left unmatched: 17. The CDR3 length is 19 residues. CDR1 MNHEY and CDR2 SVGEGT come from the germline V gene. CDR3 in amino acids: CASSSPPSGGAFLTDTQYF. The CDR3 DNA sequence: TGTGCCAGCAGCTCACCGCCCAGCGGGGGGGCATTCCTCACAGATACGCAGTATTTT.

This chain joins TRBV5-6 and TRBJ2-6; 7 positions match TRBD1. Germline V gene sequence: CDR1 SGHDT, CDR2 YYEEEE. The CDR3 runs to 17 residues. J gave up 0 bases and V 4 bases, and 7 bases lay outside the gene matches. CDR3 amino acids: CASSTIRGSSGANVLTF. CDR3 DNA sequence: TGTGCCAGCAGCACGATCAGGGGGAGCTCTGGGGCCAACGTCCTGACTTTC.

The J gene is TRBJ2-3, the V gene TRBV15; no reliable D call. Germline values: CDR1 LNHNV, CDR2 YYDKDF (reference sequence). The CDR3 is made up of 14 amino acids. Deletions cut 0 bases from V and 6 bases from J, with 10 bases between. This chain's CDR3 is CATSRDPQTDTQYF. CDR3 bases: TGTGCCACCAGCAGAGATCCCCAGACGGATACGCAGTATTTT.

This chain connects TRBV9 to TRBJ2-3; TRBD2 aligns across 12 bases. The germline CDR1 and CDR2 sequences are SGDLS and YYNGEE. V lost 0 bases, J lost 3 bases, and 14 bases stayed unmatched. This CDR3 has 20 residues. The CDR3 spells CASSVEAPLLAGGPTDTQYF. CDR3 coding DNA: TGTGCCAGCAGCGTAGAAGCGCCGTTACTAGCGGGGGGCCCAACAGATACGCAGTATTTT.

This chain's CDR3 is CASSSGLAGGFAADTQYF. The CDR3 bases are TGTGCCAGCAGCTCCGGACTAGCGGGGGGATTCGCAGCAGATACGCAGTATTTT. The rearrangement joins TRBV13 to TRBJ2-3; 14 nucleotides line up with TRBD2. The ends lost 4 bases at V and 4 bases at J; junction bases unmatched: 10. The CDR3 has 18 residues. Germline V lookup: CDR1 PRHDT, CDR2 FYEKMQ (reference sequence).

The gene calls are TRBV14 and TRBJ2-3; D is undetermined. This CDR3 is built from 18 residues. In germline, CDR1 is SGHDN, CDR2 FVKESK. V lost 0 bases and J 2 bases, leaving 18 bases between the germline ends. Written as DNA, the CDR3 is TGTGCCAGCAGCCAAGATTTTCACCGCCGGCGTATCACAGATACGCAGTATTTT. This gives the protein CASSQDFHRRRITDTQYF.

Note on this clonotype: The junction departs from germline at one end; a sequencing error may be responsible. This rearrangement joins TRBV20-1 to TRBJ2-3; D is unclear. CDR3 length: 13 residues. Per the germline V gene, CDR1 is DFQATT and CDR2 is SNEGSKA (reference sequence). For the CDR3, the DNA is TGCAGTGCTAGAGCCCTCGCTCGGAATACGCGGTATTTT. It encodes CSARALARNTRYF.

A few counts support this clonotype. CDR3 nucleotides: TGCGCCAGCAGCCAAGAGGGCCTCGGGAGTTCGGGCCAAGAGACCCAGTACTTC. Its protein is CASSQEGLGSSGQETQYF. The chain has TRBV4-1 and TRBJ2-5, with D perhaps matching TRBD2 (6 bases). In germline, CDR1 is MGHRA, CDR2 YSYEKL. This CDR3 has 18 amino acids. V lost 0 bases and J lost 1, with 18 bases in between.

The sample holds a few counts of this clonotype. The chain uses TRBV4-2 and TRBJ2-7; D possibly matches TRBD1 or TRBD2 (5 bases each). V lost 4 bases and J lost 3, with 13 bases in between. The CDR3 covers 14 residues. CDR1 and CDR2 from the germline V gene are LGHNA and YNFKEQ. In DNA, the CDR3 is TGTGCCAGCAGCCGAGACGGGACCGACTACGAGCAGTACTTC. As protein: CASSRDGTDYEQYF.

CDR3 coding DNA: TGCAGCGTTGTAAGAGGGGAACTCTACGAGCAGTACTTC. This gives the protein CSVVRGELYEQYF. The chain couples TRBV29-1 to TRBJ2-7; D may correspond to TRBD1 or TRBD2 (5 bases each). Germline lookup yields CDR1 SQVTM and CDR2 ANQGSEA. Trimming shortened V by 4 bases and J by 3 bases, and 13 bases separated the two germline ends. This CDR3 contains 13 residues.

The V and J genes are TRBV7-8 and TRBJ2-1; TRBD2 matches 9 bases. Germline V gene sequence: CDR1 SGHVS, CDR2 FQNEAQ. V shed 1 base, J shed 0 bases, and the junction held 16 bases outside the gene matches. The CDR3 has 21 amino acids. DNA for the CDR3: TGTGCCAGCAGCTTAGTATCAGTAGGACTAGCGTTGGGGAGCTCCTACAATGAGCAGTTCTTC. This sequence encodes CASSLVSVGLALGSSYNEQFF.

The chain recombines TRBV20-1 with TRBJ1-2, with D perhaps matching TRBD1 (6 bases). CDR3 length: 14 amino acids. CDR1 and CDR2 (germline): DFQATT, SNEGSKA (reference sequence). V was cut by 0 bases and J by 8 bases, with 16 bases left in between. The CDR3 DNA reads TGCAGTGCTAGAGATTTCGCAGGGGCGCAGGGCTACACCTTC. It codes for CSARDFAGAQGYTF.

The chain links TRBV4-3 to TRBJ1-2, with 10 bases matching TRBD1. V was pared by 3 bases and J by 5 bases, with 9 bases of the junction left unmatched. This CDR3 has 16 residues. Looked up from germline, CDR1 is LGHNA and CDR2 is YSLEER. The CDR3, as DNA: TGCGCCAGCAGCCAGCTGGGACAGGGGCCAAGGTATGGCTACACCTTC. It specifies CASSQLGQGPRYGYTF.

This clonotype was counted between two and nine times. The chain employs TRBV4-3 and TRBJ2-3, with D possibly being TRBD2 (5 bases). The V gene's germline CDR1 is LGHNA and CDR2 YSLEER. Trimming pared 3 bases from V and 3 bases from J, leaving 16 bases between. This CDR3 region has 16 residues. The CDR3: CASSQDGVTSTDTQYF. CDR3 DNA: TGCGCCAGCAGCCAGGACGGGGTTACCTCTACAGATACGCAGTATTTT.

This clonotype was seen many times. The chain employs TRBV7-2 and TRBJ2-5, with D unresolved. Germline V gene data show CDR1 as SGHTA and CDR2 as FQGNSA. Trimming stripped 5 bases from V and 2 bases from J, with 12 bases between. The CDR3 is made up of 14 amino acids. CDR3 sequence reads: CASSPMRSQETQYF. DNA of the CDR3: TGTGCCAGCAGCCCAATGCGGTCTCAAGAGACCCAGTACTTC.

This clonotype was seen just once. The V call is TRBV28, the J call TRBJ2-5; D possibly corresponds to TRBD1 (5 bases). Germline CDR1 is MDHEN and CDR2 is SYDVKM. This CDR3 is built from 14 residues. V was clipped by 4 bases and J by 4 bases, with 13 bases between them. The CDR3 region is CASSSTVKRETQYF. Written as DNA, the CDR3 is TGTGCCAGCAGTTCGACAGTAAAGCGAGAGACCCAGTACTTC. Filled out from reference TRBV28 and TRBJ2-5, the complete variable domain reads DVKVTQSSRYLVKRTGEKVFLECVQDMDHENMFWYRQDPGLGLRLIYFSYDVKMKEKGDIPEGYSVSREKKERFSLILESASTNQTSMYLCASSSTVKRETQYFGPGTRLLVL.

The chain recombines TRBV7-9 with TRBJ2-1; TRBD1 is a possible D gene (5 bases). The J call may be faulty, since TRBJ2-7 better matches the DNA end. The germline V gene encodes CDR1 SEHNR and CDR2 FQNEAQ (reference sequence). The CDR3 length is 12 residues. This CDR3 reads CASSAASGEQYF. In DNA form, the CDR3 reads TGTGCCAGCAGCGCAGCCTCAGGGGAGCAGTACTTC.

The chain employs TRBV7-2 and TRBJ2-1, with TRBD2 identical over 7 bases. With 1 base clipped from V and 11 bases from J, the junction kept 8 bases outside the gene matches. Germline CDR1 SGHTA, CDR2 FQGNSA. The length of the CDR3 is 14 residues. The CDR3 spells CASSLVESGGQQFF. In DNA form, the CDR3 reads TGTGCCAGCAGCTTAGTGGAATCGGGGGGTCAGCAGTTCTTC.

V is TRBV5-1 and J is TRBJ1-1; D gene uncertain. Germline V CDR1 and CDR2: SGHRS, YFSETQ. The CDR3 consists of 15 residues. With 0 bases removed from V and 0 bases from J, the gap between germline ends came to 9 bases. The CDR3 loop reads CASSLAWAVNTEAFF. The DNA for the CDR3 is TGCGCCAGCAGCTTGGCCTGGGCAGTGAACACTGAAGCTTTCTTT.

The chain uses TRBV12-3 or TRBV12-4 and TRBJ2-4, with 11 bases matching TRBD2. The J call may not be correct, given that the DNA end is closer to TRBJ2-7. This CDR3 spans 15 amino acids. CDR3 loop: CASSFGTSGPGEQYF. The CDR3 nucleotides read TGTGCCAGCAGTTTCGGGACTAGCGGACCGGGCGAGCAGTACTTC.

This clonotype was seen once. The chain combines TRBV5-5 with TRBJ2-1, with 12 bases matching TRBD2. The trim removed 0 bases at V and 0 bases at J, leaving 4 bases unmatched. The V gene's germline CDR1 is SGHKS and CDR2 YYEKEE (reference sequence). The CDR3 is 18 amino acids. The CDR3: CASSLAGLAGSSYNEQFF. The CDR3 DNA reads TGTGCCAGCAGCTTGGCTGGACTAGCGGGAAGCTCCTACAATGAGCAGTTCTTC.

This clonotype was observed a handful of times. V gene TRBV3-1 combines with J gene TRBJ2-3; 11 bases line up with TRBD2. There are 16 residues in the CDR3. CDR1 and CDR2 from the germline V gene are LGHDT and YNNKEL (reference sequence). Trimming took 3 bases from V and 0 from J; bases not matched to a gene: 2. This chain's CDR3 is CASSHGTSGSTDTQYF. In nucleotides, the CDR3 is TGTGCCAGCAGCCACGGGACTAGCGGTAGCACAGATACGCAGTATTTT.

The rearrangement links TRBV5-1 to TRBJ2-1; 15 bases match TRBD2. CDR1 SGHRS and CDR2 YFSETQ come from the germline V gene. After removal of 4 bases from V and 3 bases from J, the junction contained 8 bases not matched to a gene. CDR3 length: 18 residues. CDR3 nucleotides: TGCGCCAGCAGCCGGACTAGCGGGGGGGCCTCGTTCTACAATGAGCAGTTCTTC. Translated, it gives CASSRTSGGASFYNEQFF. The entire variable domain, with the rest obtained from reference TRBV5-1 and TRBJ2-1, is as follows: KAGVTQTPRYLIKTRGQQVTLSCSPISGHRSVSWYQQTPGQGLQFLFEYFSETQRNKGNFPGRFSGRQFSNSRSEMNVSTLELGDSALYLCASSRTSGGASFYNEQFFGPGTRLTVL.

Worth noting for this clonotype: One end of the junction fails to match germline, which may point to a read error. The V call is TRBV27, the J call TRBJ2-1, with D tentatively TRBD1 (6 bases). The CDR3 length is 16 residues. Germline V gives CDR1 MNHEY, CDR2 SMNVEV (reference sequence). The DNA of the CDR3 is TGTGCCAGCAGTTCCGCTAGGGGGTATTCCTACAGTGAGCAGTTCTTC. It translates to CASSSARGYSYSEQFF.

The rearrangement links TRBV27 to TRBJ2-3; 10 bases align to TRBD1. The length of the CDR3 is 14 residues. The V and J ends lost 7 bases and 5 bases, in that order; junction bases with no gene match: 6. Germline CDR1 MNHEY, CDR2 SMNVEV (reference sequence). The CDR3 DNA is TGTGCCAGCAACCGGGACAGGGGCATAGATACGCAGTATTTT. It encodes CASNRDRGIDTQYF.